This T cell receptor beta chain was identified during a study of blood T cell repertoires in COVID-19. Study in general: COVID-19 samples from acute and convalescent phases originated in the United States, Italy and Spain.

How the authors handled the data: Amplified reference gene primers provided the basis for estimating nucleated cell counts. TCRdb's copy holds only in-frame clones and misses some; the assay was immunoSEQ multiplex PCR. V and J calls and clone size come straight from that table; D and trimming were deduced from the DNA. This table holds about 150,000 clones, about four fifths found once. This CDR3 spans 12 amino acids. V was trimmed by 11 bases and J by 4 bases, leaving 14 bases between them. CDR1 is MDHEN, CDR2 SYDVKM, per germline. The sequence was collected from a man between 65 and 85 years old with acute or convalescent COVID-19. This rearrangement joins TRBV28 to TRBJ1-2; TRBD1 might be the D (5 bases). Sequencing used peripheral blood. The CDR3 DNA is TGTGCCTCCATGTCGGGGGGCTATGGCTACACCTTC. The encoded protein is CASMSGGYGYTF.